A selection of T cell receptor beta chains follows, all from one sample in a study of blood T cell repertoires in COVID-19. Data came from immunoSEQ multiplex PCR; TCRdb stores just in-frame clones and leaves some out. The sample contains about 170,000 clones, over 65% of which appear only once. The material sequenced was peripheral blood. The receptors derive from a man aged 60 to 69 with acute or convalescent COVID-19. Each CDR3 is given with its conserved first and last residue. D genes are given only for firm matches. Some rows have no size entry. The others give once, few or many, or a class for an expanded clone.

>TRBV5-6|TRBJ2-2|.|.
TGTGCCAGCAGCTTGGTCCGCGGCGGGGAGCTGTTTTTT
CASSLVRGGELFF
>TRBV24-1|TRBJ2-5|.|.
TGTGCCACCGCCGCCGGGGATCGCCAAGAGACCCAGTACTTC
CATAAGDRQETQYF
>TRBV11-3|TRBJ2-7|.|TRBD1
TGTGCCAGCAGCTTAGCCCCGGGACAGGCCTACGAGCAGTACTTC
CASSLAPGQAYEQYF
>TRBV12-5|TRBJ1-5|few|TRBD1
TGTGCTAGTGGTATAACAGGGGGCAATCAGCCCCAGCATTTT
CASGITGGNQPQHF
>TRBV5-1|TRBJ2-3|.|.
TGCGCCAGCAGCTCGGGGATGGGAGATACGCAGTATTTT
CASSSGMGDTQYF
>TRBV4-2|TRBJ1-2|.|.
TGTGCCAGCAACGTTTGGGCGGGGGTAGAGGGCTACACCTTC
CASNVWAGVEGYTF
>TRBV6-5|TRBJ2-2|once|.
TGTGCCAGCAATAAACAGATAGGGGACACCGGGGAGCTGTTTTTT
CASNKQIGDTGELFF
>TRBV5-1|TRBJ1-2|.|TRBD1
TGCGCCAGCAGAAAGGGACAGGGGGACTATGGCTACACCTTC
CASRKGQGDYGYTF
>TRBV28|TRBJ2-7|.|.
TGTGCCAGCAGTTCCCCCACTCTATACTACTACGAGCAGTACTTC
CASSSPTLYYYEQYF
>TRBV3-1/TRBV3-2|TRBJ2-1|.|TRBD1
TGTGCCAGCAGCCCGAGGACAGGGGCCGCACCTAATGAGCAGTTCTTC
CASSPRTGAAPNEQFF
>TRBV4-1|TRBJ2-6|.|TRBD1
TGCGCCAGCAGCCAAGGGACAGGGAGCTCTGGGGCCAACGTCCTGACTTTC
CASSQGTGSSGANVLTF
>TRBV7-8|TRBJ1-1|.|.
TGTGCCAGCAGCTTAGCCGGCCAAGGCGGAGTGCTTGGAAGGAACACTGAAGCTTTCTTT
CASSLAGQGGVLGRNTEAFF
>TRBV19|TRBJ2-5|.|.
TGTGCCAGTAGTATAGCATCGGGGAGACAAGAGACCCAGTACTTC
CASSIASGRQETQYF
>TRBV29-1|TRBJ1-2|few|.
TGCAGCGTCTCTCAGGTCTACTATGGCTACACCTTC
CSVSQVYYGYTF
>TRBV24-1|TRBJ1-1|once|.
TGTGCCACCAGGGGGTCGGGGGTAGAAGCTTTCTTT
CATRGSGVEAFF
>TRBV2|TRBJ1-2|.|.
TGTGCCAGCAGTGAAGACACAGGAGTTTATGGCTACACCTTC
CASSEDTGVYGYTF
>TRBV28|TRBJ2-4|.|.
TGTGCCAGCAGCCTGACCGACATAGCCAAAAACATTCAGTACTTC
CASSLTDIAKNIQYF
>TRBV6-5|TRBJ2-7|.|.
TGTGCCAGCAGTTACGGTCCAGGGGAATTGGGCGAGCAGTACTTC
CASSYGPGELGEQYF
>TRBV24-1|TRBJ2-2|.|TRBD2
TGTGCCACCAGTGAGACGGGGGGGACCGGGGAGCTGTTTTTT
CATSETGGTGELFF
>TRBV6-5|TRBJ2-7|once|TRBD1
TGTGCCAGCAGTTACGGGACAGAGCGCTCCTACGAGCAGTACTTC
CASSYGTERSYEQYF
>TRBV5-1|TRBJ2-7|.|TRBD2
TGCGCCAGCAGCTTGGACTGGCGGGGGTCGGACGAGCAGTACTTC
CASSLDWRGSDEQYF
>TRBV5-5|TRBJ1-1|.|TRBD1
TGTGCCAGCAGCTTGGGACAGGGGGTTATTGAAGCTTTCTTT
CASSLGQGVIEAFF
>TRBV4-2|TRBJ2-2|.|TRBD2
TGTGCCAGCAGCCAAGTGCGGGGGGGCCCGAGCGGGGAGCTGTTTTTT
CASSQVRGGPSGELFF
>TRBV5-1|TRBJ2-6|once|.
TGCGCCAGCAGAGCAAACACGGGTCTTAATTCTGGGGCCAACGTCCTGACTTTC
CASRANTGLNSGANVLTF
>TRBV4-1|TRBJ1-5|few|TRBD1
TGCGCCAGCAGCCAAGTGGGACAGGGACCGAACAATCAGCCCCAGCATTTT
CASSQVGQGPNNQPQHF
>TRBV27|TRBJ2-3|once|TRBD2
TGTGCCAGCAGTTTAAGCGGGGGGCGTACAGATACGCAGTATTTT
CASSLSGGRTDTQYF
>TRBV29-1|TRBJ2-1|.|TRBD2
TGCAGCGTTGAATCGGGGGGAGCAAACAATGAGCAGTTCTTC
CSVESGGANNEQFF
>TRBV11-2|TRBJ2-1|.|TRBD2
TGTGCCAGCAGCTTGCCAGCGGGGGGATACAATGAGCAGTTCTTC
CASSLPAGGYNEQFF
>TRBV5-6|TRBJ2-1|.|TRBD1
TGTGCCAGCAGCCCCCGGGACAGGGATAACGATGAGCAGTTCTTC
CASSPRDRDNDEQFF